This T cell receptor (beta chain) is drawn from a study of neurological immune-mediated disorders. Findings and caveats of the study: None of the CDR3 amino acid sequences in expanded clones turned up in more than one subject, which points to private repertoires in all groups.

Time point noted: technical triplicate 3. 5'RACE with 10-nucleotide random UMIs produced the cDNA. MiXCR was run by TCRdb on the 5' RACE reads, yielding one entry per CDR3 protein. Among more than 25,000 distinct CDR3 sequences listed, about 17% were seen once. This clonotype was seen many times. Its antigen is not identified. CDR3 length equals 17 residues. V was clipped by 3 bases and J by 4 bases; unmatched bases: 12. Germline V CDR1 and CDR2: DFQATT, SNEGSKA (reference sequence). The source material was CD4+ T cells from blood. The gene calls are TRBV20-1 and TRBJ2-3; 11 bases line up with TRBD2. The receptor was isolated from a female donor with HTLV-1-associated myelopathy (HAM/TSP). CDR3 in DNA: TGCAGTGCTAGGCTACTAGCGGGGGCCGGGGTGTCAGATACGCAGTATTTT. Translating it yields CSARLLAGAGVSDTQYF.